This T cell receptor (beta chain) was captured in a study of T-cell reconstitution after alpha-beta-depleted transplantation in children. This CDR3 spans 15 amino acids. The V end was cut by 7 bases, the J end by 5 bases, with 18 bases between. CDR1 and CDR2 from the germline V gene are MDHEN and SYDVKM. Unique molecular identifiers featured in how the TCRbeta library was prepared. TCRdb re-analysed the PCR reads in MiXCR, keeping a single row per CDR3 protein. The sample carries approximately 800,000 distinct CDR3 sequences, 15% to 20% recorded once. The V call is TRBV28, the J call TRBJ1-5; no clear D gene. Sample: PBMCs, mostly from graft donor cells, taken 360 days after TCRalphabeta/CD19-depleted stem cell transplant. The sequence derives from a male patient between 5 and 17 years old who had a stem cell transplant for acute lymphoblastic leukemia, so the T cells may come from the graft donor. The CDR3 protein is CASINGDGGDQPQHF. The CDR3 bases are TGTGCCAGCATAAATGGGGATGGTGGGGATCAGCCCCAGCATTTT. Combining the CDR3 with reference TRBV28 and TRBJ1-5 gives the whole variable domain DVKVTQSSRYLVKRTGEKVFLECVQDMDHENMFWYRQDPGLGLRLIYFSYDVKMKEKGDIPEGYSVSREKKERFSLILESASTNQTSMYLCASINGDGGDQPQHFGDGTRLSIL.